These T cell receptor beta chains were read from a single sample in a study of T cell responses to AZD1222 COVID-19 vaccine. Here immunoSEQ multiplex PCR was the method, and the copy in TCRdb shows in-frame clones only, minus some. The table records some 150,000 clones, around 87% of them present only once. The sequencing here drew on peripheral blood, taken 28 days after the second AZD1222 dose. The receptor set was obtained from an adult who received the AZD1222 COVID-19 vaccine. Both conserved end residues are part of each CDR3. A D gene is named only where the DNA matches it firmly. Expanded clones get a size class; other rows say once, few or many, or leave the size out.

v_gene: TRBV5-1; d_gene: -; j_gene: TRBJ2-7; abundance: -; CDR3aa: CASSLAISQTGEQYF; CDR3nt: TGCGCCAGCAGCTTGGCCATCTCGCAAACGGGCGAGCAGTACTTC
v_gene: TRBV10-3; d_gene: -; j_gene: TRBJ2-3; abundance: -; CDR3aa: CAISERGSTDTQYF; CDR3nt: TGTGCCATCAGTGAACGGGGTAGCACAGATACGCAGTATTTT
v_gene: TRBV7-3; d_gene: -; j_gene: TRBJ2-7; abundance: -; CDR3aa: CASSPSAGGNEQYF; CDR3nt: TGTGCCAGCAGCCCGAGCGCCGGAGGGAACGAGCAGTACTTC
v_gene: TRBV27; d_gene: -; j_gene: TRBJ1-6; abundance: -; CDR3aa: CASRDRAQRDSPLHF; CDR3nt: TGTGCCAGCAGGGACCGGGCTCAAAGGGATTCACCCCTCCACTTT
v_gene: TRBV28; d_gene: TRBD2; j_gene: TRBJ2-1; abundance: -; CDR3aa: CASSLDSGTTYNEQFF; CDR3nt: TGTGCCAGCAGTTTGGATAGCGGGACAACCTACAATGAGCAGTTCTTC
v_gene: TRBV3-1/TRBV3-2; d_gene: -; j_gene: TRBJ1-3; abundance: -; CDR3aa: CASSQSPKTTGPSDTIYF; CDR3nt: TGTGCCAGCAGCCAAAGCCCCAAAACAACAGGGCCCTCCGACACCATATATTTT
v_gene: TRBV6-5; d_gene: TRBD2; j_gene: TRBJ2-7; abundance: -; CDR3aa: CASSSQREFHEQYF; CDR3nt: TGTGCCAGCAGTTCACAGCGGGAGTTCCACGAGCAGTACTTC
v_gene: TRBV6-5; d_gene: TRBD1; j_gene: TRBJ1-6; abundance: once; CDR3aa: CASGDSYNSPLHF; CDR3nt: TGTGCCAGCGGGGACAGTTATAATTCACCCCTCCACTTT
v_gene: TRBV3-1/TRBV3-2; d_gene: -; j_gene: TRBJ2-2; abundance: -; CDR3aa: CASSQDVRAGELFF; CDR3nt: TGTGCCAGCAGCCAAGACGTCAGAGCCGGGGAGCTGTTTTTT
v_gene: TRBV9; d_gene: TRBD1; j_gene: TRBJ1-2; abundance: once; CDR3aa: CASSRTGGPIGYTF; CDR3nt: TGTGCCAGCAGCAGGACAGGGGGCCCAATTGGCTACACCTTC